This is a list of T cell receptor beta chains from one sample in a study of shared clonotypes between healthy human individuals. Here immunoSEQ multiplex PCR was the method, and the copy in TCRdb shows in-frame clones only, minus some. Of more than 2 million clones in the sample, around 95% were seen once. Sequencing used naive CD8+ T cells from PBMCs. These receptors were collected from a man aged 18 to 29 in good health. Some clones in this sample may be carry-over from other donors' samples. Each CDR3 is given with its conserved first and last residue. The D gene is left open where the match is weak.

v_call	d_call	j_call	cdr3_aa
TRBV19	NA	TRBJ2-3	CASSDRADTQYF
TRBV7-9	TRBD1	TRBJ1-3	CASRPGTVSGNTIYF
TRBV6-5	TRBD1	TRBJ1-1	CASSQGQGSTEAFF
TRBV5-4	NA	TRBJ1-1	CASSLGYGWQGNTEAFF
TRBV28	NA	TRBJ2-7	CASSLRAGRSYEQYF
TRBV5-1	NA	TRBJ2-5	CASSLEGGITETQYF
TRBV27	NA	TRBJ2-2	CASSLRSNTGELFF
TRBV27	NA	TRBJ1-5	CASSLIGGNQPQHF
TRBV7-6	NA	TRBJ2-7	CASSLGGTPYGEQYF
TRBV10-3	NA	TRBJ2-1	CAISERTTLYNEQFF
TRBV5-6	NA	TRBJ1-5	CASSTMGQPQHF
TRBV7-2	NA	TRBJ2-7	CASSWGREWSYEQYF